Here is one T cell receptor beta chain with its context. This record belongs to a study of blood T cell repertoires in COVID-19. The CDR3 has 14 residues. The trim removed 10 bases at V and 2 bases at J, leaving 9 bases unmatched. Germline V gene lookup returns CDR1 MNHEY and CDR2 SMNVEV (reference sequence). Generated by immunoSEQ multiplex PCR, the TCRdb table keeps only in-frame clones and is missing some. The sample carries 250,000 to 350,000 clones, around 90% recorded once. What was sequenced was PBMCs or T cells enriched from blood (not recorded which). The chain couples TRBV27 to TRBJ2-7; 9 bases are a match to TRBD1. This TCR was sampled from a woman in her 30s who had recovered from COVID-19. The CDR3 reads CATHRQGDPYEQYF. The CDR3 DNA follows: TGTGCCACACACCGACAGGGGGATCCCTACGAGCAGTACTTC.